These 13 T cell receptor beta chains were sequenced from one sample in a study of radiotherapy plus CTLA-4 blockade in lung cancer. Assay: immunoSEQ multiplex PCR; the TCRdb copy retains only in-frame clones and omits some. The sample contains about 50,000 clones, 80% to 90% of which appear only once. The source was peripheral blood, collected from a patient treated with radiotherapy plus ipilimumab. These receptors were taken from a human donor with non-small cell lung cancer whose response to radiotherapy plus ipilimumab could not be evaluated.

This clone was counted a single time. The chain links TRBV7-3 to TRBJ2-7; the D is unclear. The germline V and J ends were trimmed by 1 base and 1 base, with 8 bases remaining between them. This CDR3 has 14 amino acids. Germline assignment: CDR1 SGHTA and CDR2 FQGTGA. CDR3 protein: CASSLNYLSYEQYF. The DNA of the CDR3 is TGTGCCAGCAGCTTAAATTATCTATCCTACGAGCAGTACTTC.

The chain joins TRBV7-6 to TRBJ2-1; D is undetermined. V was trimmed by 8 bases and J by 7 bases, leaving 12 bases between them. Looked up from germline, CDR1 is SGHVS and CDR2 is FNYEAQ. This CDR3 comprises 12 residues. The CDR3 DNA sequence: TGTGCCAGCCAAAGACTGAAAAATGAGCAGTTCTTC. It translates to CASQRLKNEQFF.

The count of this clone is one. The rearrangement joins TRBV7-9 to TRBJ2-1, with TRBD2 matching 7 bases. Germline lookup yields CDR1 SEHNR and CDR2 FQNEAQ (reference sequence). The CDR3 totals 18 residues. V lost 4 bases and J lost 4; bases outside the gene matches: 16. The CDR3 reads CASSSAGTPAGFYNEQFF. Here the CDR3 DNA reads TGTGCCAGCAGCTCGGCGGGGACGCCAGCGGGGTTTTACAATGAGCAGTTCTTC.

The genes are TRBV28 and TRBJ2-7; 10 bases are shared with TRBD2. CDR3 length equals 15 residues. CDR1 and CDR2 from the germline V gene are MDHEN and SYDVKM. The ends lost 5 bases at V and 7 bases at J; junction bases unmatched: 11. Here the CDR3 reads CASSTPHSGGNEQYF. The CDR3 DNA reads as TGTGCCAGCAGTACCCCCCATAGCGGGGGGAATGAGCAGTACTTC.

This clone appeared a few times. The rearrangement links TRBV7-3 to TRBJ2-1; 14 bases are shared with TRBD2. Germline V gene sequence: CDR1 SGHTA, CDR2 FQGTGA. The V segment lost 0 bases and the J segment 4 bases; nucleotides outside the gene matches: 8. This CDR3 has 19 residues. This CDR3 reads CASSLTYGTSGSGYNEQFF. The CDR3 nucleotides read TGTGCCAGCAGCTTAACGTACGGGACTAGCGGGAGTGGGTACAATGAGCAGTTCTTC.

Concerning this clone itself: Other DNA sequences within the sample encode an identical CDR3. This chain connects TRBV7-2 to TRBJ2-3; TRBD1 matches at 7 bases. Trimming at V came to 1 base and at J to 5 bases, leaving 0 bases not matched to a gene. This CDR3 region has 13 residues. Germline V lookup: CDR1 SGHTA, CDR2 FQGNSA. The CDR3 DNA is TGTGCCAGCAGCTTAGACAGGGGAGATACGCAGTATTTT. Translation gives CASSLDRGDTQYF.

The chain uses TRBV28 and TRBJ2-7, with TRBD1 matching over 8 bases. J was trimmed by 2 bases and V by 2 bases; bases with no gene match: 8. The CDR3 contains 16 residues. Per the germline V gene, CDR1 is MDHEN and CDR2 is SYDVKM. The CDR3 nucleotides are TGTGCCAGCAGTTTAAGTTACGGGACAGGCACCTACGAGCAGTACTTC. This sequence encodes CASSLSYGTGTYEQYF.

The CDR3 sequence: CASSTATGTGELFF. CDR3 sequence (DNA): TGTGCCAGCAGCACCGCGACAGGGACCGGGGAGCTGTTTTTT. The chain has TRBV5-8 and TRBJ2-2; 7 bases fit TRBD1. This CDR3 spans 14 amino acids. V dropped 4 bases and J dropped 5; count of bases not matched to a gene: 5. Germline V CDR1 and CDR2: SGHTS, YDEGEE.

This clone has a handful of counts. The CDR3: CASSPYLGGTEAFF. CDR3 DNA sequence: TGCGCCAGCAGCCCCTACCTGGGGGGCACTGAAGCTTTCTTT. The chain couples TRBV5-1 to TRBJ1-1; weak D call: TRBD1 (5 bases). Trimming removed 4 bases at V and 4 bases at J, with 14 bases between. Germline V gives CDR1 SGHRS, CDR2 YFSETQ. The CDR3 is 14 residues long.

The chain employs TRBV5-1 and TRBJ2-1; no clear D gene. This CDR3 is built from 15 residues. CDR1 SGHRS and CDR2 YFSETQ come from the germline V gene. Between the trimmed V and J ends, which lost 1 base and 4 bases, there was a span of 12 bases. CDR3 residues: CASSLSTAPYNEQFF. For the CDR3, the DNA is TGCGCCAGCAGCTTGAGTACAGCCCCATACAATGAGCAGTTCTTC.

The genes are TRBV19 and TRBJ1-2; the D gene is possibly TRBD1 (5 bases). Germline CDR1 and CDR2: LNHDA and SQIVND (reference sequence). V was pared by 3 bases and J by 7 bases, with 15 bases between. The CDR3 contains 14 residues. The CDR3 DNA follows: TGTGCCAGTAGTATCGTCTATGGGACTCGTGGCTACACCTTC. Protein: CASSIVYGTRGYTF.

In its sample, this clone was seen once. The chain is built from TRBV28 and TRBJ2-3; 10 positions agree with TRBD1. Germline-derived CDR1 and CDR2 are MDHEN and SYDVKM. The CDR3 runs to 18 residues. V was clipped by 2 bases and J by 0 bases; unmatched bases: 8. The CDR3 protein is CASSLRDRGEKSTDTQYF. The CDR3 DNA sequence: TGTGCCAGCAGTTTAAGGGACAGGGGCGAGAAAAGCACAGATACGCAGTATTTT. The full variable domain, with the rest looked up from reference TRBV28 and TRBJ2-3, is DVKVTQSSRYLVKRTGEKVFLECVQDMDHENMFWYRQDPGLGLRLIYFSYDVKMKEKGDIPEGYSVSREKKERFSLILESASTNQTSMYLCASSLRDRGEKSTDTQYFGPGTRLTVL.

The J gene is TRBJ1-1, the V gene TRBV7-2, with D possibly matching TRBD1 (5 bases). Trimming shortened V by 3 bases and J by 5 bases, and 13 bases separated the two germline ends. This CDR3 spans 14 amino acids. Germline loops: CDR1 SGHTA, CDR2 FQGNSA. CDR3 DNA sequence: TGTGCCAGCAGCTTGCGTGGGGGGGTAACTGAAGCTTTCTTT. Amino acid sequence: CASSLRGGVTEAFF.